These 31 T cell receptor beta chains share one sample of origin, sequenced in a study of beta chain features in type 1 diabetes. Study-level results: Shortening that was moderate but significant affected the TCRB CDR3s of Type 1 diabetes patients in all four CD4+ subsets.

Reverse transcribing all isolated RNA meant expressed TCRB transcripts were sequenced. Clones were sequenced by immunoSEQ multiplex PCR, and TCRdb holds only the in-frame ones, with some missing. Of more than 300,000 clones listed, roughly 12% were seen once; the top ten hold 0.01%. No antigens are known for them. What was sequenced was naive CD4+ T cells from blood. The receptors stem from a woman under 30 with type 1 diabetes.

The chain carries TRBV4-1 and TRBJ2-7; 8 positions agree with TRBD2. Germline V gene sequence: CDR1 MGHRA, CDR2 YSYEKL. V dropped 4 bases and J dropped 5; count of bases not matched to a gene: 10. The CDR3 extends over 15 amino acids. The CDR3 here is CASSPFVSGGHEQYF. The CDR3 DNA reads TGCGCCAGCAGCCCATTCGTGAGCGGGGGCCACGAGCAGTACTTC.

This clone has only a few counts. The chain recombines TRBV7-9 with TRBJ2-2, with TRBD1 matching 7 bases. CDR3 length: 13 residues. Germline CDR1 and CDR2: SEHNR and FQNEAQ (reference sequence). V lost 5 bases, J lost 7 bases, and 4 bases stayed unmatched. The CDR3 DNA follows: TGTGCCAGCAGCCCGACAGGGAGCGGGGAGCTGTTTTTT. As protein: CASSPTGSGELFF.

The V and J genes are TRBV18 and TRBJ2-3; 7 bases agree with TRBD2. CDR3 length: 17 residues. V shed 1 base, J shed 2 bases, and the junction held 9 bases outside the gene matches. Germline CDR1 reads KGHSH; CDR2 reads LQKENI. CDR3 sequence reads: CASSPRVAGDNTDTQYF. The CDR3 DNA follows: TGTGCCAGCTCACCACGGGTTGCGGGGGATAACACAGATACGCAGTATTTT.

This clone was seen only a few times. The chain has TRBV5-4 and TRBJ2-1, with D possibly being TRBD2 (5 bases). The V gene's germline CDR1 is SGHNT and CDR2 YYREEE (reference sequence). The CDR3 is 12 amino acids. V lost 0 bases and J 7 bases, leaving 5 bases between the germline ends. CDR3 amino acids: CASSLAGNEQFF. The DNA for the CDR3 is TGTGCCAGCAGCTTGGCGGGGAATGAGCAGTTCTTC.

CDR3 sequence: CASSGLSYGYTF. CDR3 bases: TGTGCCAGCAGTGGCCTCAGTTATGGCTACACCTTC. The chain couples TRBV6-6 to TRBJ1-2; no firm D call. Trimming left V 5 bases short and J 5 bases short, with 9 bases between. Per germline, CDR1 MNHNY and CDR2 SVGAGI (reference sequence). The length of the CDR3 is 12 residues.

This clone showed up just a few times. This rearrangement joins TRBV10-3 to TRBJ2-7, with TRBD1 matching over 7 bases. CDR3 size: 16 residues. Trimming at V came to 4 bases and at J to 6 bases, leaving 15 bases not matched to a gene. CDR1 and CDR2 from the germline V gene are ENHRY and SYGVKD. The CDR3, as DNA: TGTGCCATCAGTGGGTACACACAGGGGACGAGTTCCGAGCAGTACTTC. Residues: CAISGYTQGTSSEQYF.

Points on this clone: Other DNA sequences in the sample encode the same CDR3. The rearrangement joins TRBV18 to TRBJ1-5, with a tentative D call TRBD1 (5 bases). The CDR3 is 13 residues long. Germline assignment: CDR1 KGHSH and CDR2 LQKENI. V was trimmed by 6 bases and J by 4 bases, leaving 10 bases between them. The DNA of the CDR3 is TGTGCCAGCTCCCCGGGGGAGAATCAGCCCCAGCATTTT. This translates into CASSPGENQPQHF. The full variable domain, completed using reference TRBV18 and TRBJ1-5, is NAGVMQNPRHLVRRRGQEARLRCSPMKGHSHVYWYRQLPEEGLKFMVYLQKENIIDESGMPKERFSAEFPKEGPSILRIQQVVRGDSAAYFCASSPGENQPQHFGDGTRLSIL.

The chain's CDR3 is CASSVSGSVGEQYF. For the CDR3, the DNA is TGTGCCAGCAGCGTTAGCGGGTCCGTGGGGGAGCAGTACTTC. This chain connects TRBV9 to TRBJ2-7; 7 positions agree with TRBD2. The J segment lost 7 bases and the V segment lost 2 bases, leaving 9 bases of the junction unmatched. The length of the CDR3 is 14 residues. Germline lookup yields CDR1 SGDLS and CDR2 YYNGEE.

This clone was seen a handful of times. This rearrangement joins TRBV11-2 to TRBJ2-3; possibly TRBD1 for D (5 bases). Trimming cost V 5 bases and J 4 bases, with 16 bases left between them. In germline, CDR1 is SGHAT, CDR2 FQNNGV. The CDR3 has 15 residues. The chain's CDR3 is CASSPATASPDTQYF. In nucleotides, the CDR3 is TGTGCCAGCAGCCCCGCGACAGCGTCCCCAGATACGCAGTATTTT.

This clone was picked up a small number of times. The V and J genes are TRBV7-9 and TRBJ2-1; the match to TRBD1 covers 7 bases. Germline-derived CDR1 and CDR2 are SEHNR and FQNEAQ (reference sequence). The CDR3 is 16 amino acids. V dropped 3 bases and J dropped 4; count of bases not matched to a gene: 9. Written as DNA, the CDR3 is TGTGCCAGCAGCTTTCCGGGACAGTTAATTTACAATGAGCAGTTCTTC. Translated, it gives CASSFPGQLIYNEQFF.

This clone turned up a few times. The gene calls are TRBV5-1 and TRBJ2-7; D unresolved. CDR1 and CDR2 from the germline V gene are SGHRS and YFSETQ. Trimming removed 0 bases at V and 4 bases at J, with 8 bases between. The CDR3 has 13 residues. CDR3 sequence (DNA): TGCGCCAGCAGCTTGGACCCGGAGTACGAGCAGTACTTC. It encodes CASSLDPEYEQYF.

This clone was detected only a few times. The chain employs TRBV5-1 and TRBJ1-1; D is uncertain. V was shortened by 0 bases and J by 8 bases, with 11 bases between the two germline ends. This CDR3 is built from 13 residues. The germline V gene has CDR1 SGHRS and CDR2 YFSETQ. CDR3 protein: CASSLVPGSEAFF. The DNA of the CDR3 is TGCGCCAGCAGCTTGGTCCCGGGTTCCGAAGCTTTCTTT.

This chain uses TRBV30 with TRBJ2-1, with D possibly matching TRBD1 (5 bases). There are 12 residues in the CDR3. Trimming removed 7 bases at V and 14 bases at J, with 21 bases between. The V gene's germline CDR1 is GTSNPN and CDR2 SVGIG (reference sequence). CDR3 DNA sequence: TGTGCCTCGGACGGTAGGGGTGAGCTGAAGTTCTTC. As protein: CASDGRGELKFF. The whole variable domain, filled in from reference TRBV30 and TRBJ2-1, reads SQTIHQWPATLVQPVGSPLSLECTVEGTSNPNLYWYRQAAGRGLQLLFYSVGIGQISSEVPQNLSASRPQDRQFILSSKKLLLSDSGFYLCASDGRGELKFFGPGTRLTVL.

The chain has TRBV30 and TRBJ2-3, with D unresolved. V lost 0 bases to trimming and J lost 3 bases, with 13 bases between them. The CDR3 spans 15 residues. From germline, CDR1 is GTSNPN and CDR2 SVGIG (reference sequence). CDR3 residues: CAWSVPPSATDTQYF. CDR3 sequence (DNA): TGTGCCTGGAGTGTACCTCCTAGTGCTACAGATACGCAGTATTTT.

This clone turned up a few times. The chain has TRBV27 and TRBJ1-5; D gene ambiguous. The germline V and J ends were trimmed by 6 bases and 9 bases, with 15 bases remaining between them. The V gene's germline CDR1 is MNHEY and CDR2 SMNVEV (reference sequence). The CDR3 contains 13 residues. DNA of the CDR3: TGTGCCAGCAGGTCGGGGATGTCAGGGCCCCAGCATTTT. Protein: CASRSGMSGPQHF.

This clone was observed a handful of times. This chain joins TRBV13 and TRBJ2-6; D is undetermined. The CDR3 loop spans 16 amino acids. CDR1 is PRHDT and CDR2 is FYEKMQ in the germline V gene (reference sequence). Trimming took off 5 bases at V and 4 bases at J, with 15 bases between the two ends. CDR3 coding DNA: TGTGCCAGCAGCAACAGACCGAAGACGGGGGCCAACGTCCTGACTTTC. This sequence encodes CASSNRPKTGANVLTF.

This clone appeared a few times. The rearrangement links TRBV7-2 to TRBJ2-7; 7 positions agree with TRBD1. The V gene end was trimmed by 5 bases and the J gene end by 2 bases; junction bases not matched to a gene: 6. This CDR3 spans 14 amino acids. CDR1 is SGHTA, CDR2 FQGNSA, per germline. The CDR3 is CASSGRQGPYEQYF. In DNA form, the CDR3 reads TGTGCCAGCAGCGGACGACAGGGACCCTACGAGCAGTACTTC.

The chain combines TRBV30 with TRBJ2-7; D unresolved. Germline-derived CDR1 and CDR2 are GTSNPN and SVGIG (reference sequence). V lost 1 base, J lost 0 bases, and 10 bases lay in between. The CDR3 contains 14 residues. The CDR3 loop is CAWSGVVSSYEQYF. The CDR3 DNA reads TGTGCCTGGAGTGGCGTGGTGAGCTCCTACGAGCAGTACTTC.

V gene TRBV7-2 combines with J gene TRBJ1-3, with D possibly matching TRBD1 (5 bases). Trimming took 0 bases from V and 4 from J, leaving 10 bases between them. CDR1 SGHTA and CDR2 FQGNSA come from the germline V gene. CDR3 length equals 15 residues. This chain's CDR3 is CASSLAGVGGNTIYF. The CDR3 bases are TGTGCCAGCAGCTTAGCAGGGGTGGGCGGAAACACCATATATTTT. The full variable domain, its missing parts supplied by reference TRBV7-2 and TRBJ1-3, is GAGVSQSPSNKVTEKGKDVELRCDPISGHTALYWYRQSLGQGLEFLIYFQGNSAPDKSGLPSDRFSAERTGGSVSTLTIQRTQQEDSAVYLCASSLAGVGGNTIYFGEGSWLTVV.

Only a few counts were recorded for this clone. The V call is TRBV9, the J call TRBJ1-1, with D perhaps matching TRBD1 (5 bases). Germline V gene sequence: CDR1 SGDLS, CDR2 YYNGEE. The CDR3 totals 15 residues. V lost 4 bases to trimming and J lost 1 base, with 14 bases between them. CDR3 residues: CASSLVGAGNTEAFF. The CDR3 region has the DNA TGTGCCAGCAGCCTAGTAGGGGCAGGGAACACTGAAGCTTTCTTT.

This clone was seen only a few times. The CDR3 DNA follows: TGTGCCAGTAGTATGATAGGCGGTGGCAATGAGCAGTTCTTC. This gives the protein CASSMIGGGNEQFF. V and J are TRBV19 and TRBJ2-1; no definite D call. The CDR3 runs to 14 residues. V was trimmed by 3 bases and J by 6 bases, leaving 12 bases between them. Germline V CDR1 and CDR2: LNHDA, SQIVND (reference sequence).

J is TRBJ2-5 and V is TRBV7-3; TRBD2 matches 8 bases. Unmatched junction bases numbered 4, after V lost 2 bases and J lost 5 bases. Germline loops: CDR1 SGHTA, CDR2 FQGTGA. The CDR3 consists of 14 residues. CDR3 nucleotides: TGTGCCAGCAGCTTACGGGGGGGCTGGGAGACCCAGTACTTC. Translation gives CASSLRGGWETQYF. The full variable domain, with the rest looked up from reference TRBV7-3 and TRBJ2-5, is GAGVSQTPSNKVTEKGKYVELRCDPISGHTALYWYRQSLGQGPEFLIYFQGTGAADDSGLPNDRFFAVRPEGSVSTLKIQRTERGDSAVYLCASSLRGGWETQYFGPGTRLLVL.

The chain recombines TRBV11-2 with TRBJ2-5; D unresolved. This CDR3 is built from 11 residues. V shed 6 bases and J shed 2 bases, with 4 bases lying between them. Germline-derived CDR1 and CDR2 are SGHAT and FQNNGV. CDR3 in amino acids: CASRLQETQYF. DNA of the CDR3: TGTGCCAGCAGACTGCAAGAGACCCAGTACTTC.

The table lists this clone with a few counts. V gene TRBV4-3 combines with J gene TRBJ2-3, with 7 bases that match TRBD2. CDR3 length equals 19 residues. From germline, CDR1 is LGHNA and CDR2 YSLEER. V trimming: 0 bases; J trimming: 3 bases; junction bases outside the gene matches: 15. CDR3 bases: TGCGCCAGCAGCCAAGATCGTCCTAGCGGAAGACTTAGGACAGATACGCAGTATTTT. Amino acid sequence: CASSQDRPSGRLRTDTQYF.

This clone came up a few times. The V and J genes are TRBV30 and TRBJ1-5; D call uncertain. This CDR3 contains 13 residues. Trimming took off 2 bases at V and 4 bases at J, with 9 bases between the two ends. CDR1 is GTSNPN and CDR2 is SVGIG in the germline V gene (reference sequence). The CDR3 coding sequence is TGTGCCTGGAGTCAAGCGGGGAATCAGCCCCAGCATTTT. This translates into CAWSQAGNQPQHF. Looking up the rest from reference TRBV30 and TRBJ1-5 gives the full variable domain: SQTIHQWPATLVQPVGSPLSLECTVEGTSNPNLYWYRQAAGRGLQLLFYSVGIGQISSEVPQNLSASRPQDRQFILSSKKLLLSDSGFYLCAWSQAGNQPQHFGDGTRLSIL.

The V and J genes are TRBV29-1 and TRBJ1-5; 7 bases agree with TRBD1. V lost 6 bases to trimming and J lost 7 bases; unmatched junction nucleotides: 9. The CDR3 loop spans 13 amino acids. Germline values: CDR1 SQVTM, CDR2 ANQGSEA. Here the CDR3 DNA reads TGCAGCGTGGCCGACAGGGTTGCCCAGCCCCAGCATTTT. It encodes CSVADRVAQPQHF. The full variable domain, in which reference TRBV29-1 and TRBJ1-5 provide the parts outside the CDR3, is SAVISQKPSRDICQRGTSLTIQCQVDSQVTMMFWYRQQPGQSLTLIATANQGSEATYESGFVIDKFPISRPNLTFSTLTVSNMSPEDSSIYLCSVADRVAQPQHFGDGTRLSIL.

This clone was detected only a few times. The J gene is TRBJ2-5, the V gene TRBV6-5, with TRBD1 identical over 7 bases. The length of the CDR3 is 14 residues. Germline V CDR1 and CDR2: MNHEY, SVGAGI. After removal of 5 bases from V and 1 base from J, the junction contained 4 bases not matched to a gene. The CDR3 region has the DNA TGTGCCAGCAGTCCCCGACAGGGCCAAGAGACCCAGTACTTC. Translating it yields CASSPRQGQETQYF.

The CDR3 sequence is CASSQGIQYGYTF. Here the CDR3 DNA reads TGTGCCAGCAGCCAGGGAATCCAGTATGGCTACACCTTC. The chain couples TRBV7-9 to TRBJ1-2; possibly TRBD1 for D (5 bases). V shed 5 bases and J shed 5 bases, with 12 bases lying between them. The CDR3 consists of 13 residues. From germline, CDR1 is SEHNR and CDR2 FQNEAQ (reference sequence).

The V gene is TRBV7-8, the J gene TRBJ2-5; weak D call: TRBD2 (6 bases). The CDR3 length is 15 residues. Germline CDR1 reads SGHVS; CDR2 reads FQNEAQ. Trimming pared 6 bases from V and 3 bases from J, leaving 17 bases between. Here the CDR3 DNA reads TGTGCCAGCAGACGAGGTCGGGACTCCAAAGAGACCCAGTACTTC. This encodes CASRRGRDSKETQYF.

The sample holds a few counts of this clone. The chain has TRBV2 and TRBJ1-1; the match to TRBD1 covers 10 bases. Germline-derived CDR1 and CDR2 are SNHLY and FYNNEI. This CDR3 spans 18 amino acids. V trimming: 6 bases; J trimming: 3 bases; junction bases outside the gene matches: 16. The CDR3 DNA reads as TGTGCCAGCAGCGGTCTGCGGGACAGGGGTTTCACGGACACTGAAGCTTTCTTT. It is translated as CASSGLRDRGFTDTEAFF.

V gene TRBV11-2 combines with J gene TRBJ1-1; D not resolved. This CDR3 is built from 13 residues. Germline lookup yields CDR1 SGHAT and CDR2 FQNNGV. Trimming left V 1 base short and J 1 base short, with 4 bases between. CDR3 coding DNA: TGTGCCAGCAGCTTAGGAGAGAACACTGAAGCTTTCTTT. Encoded protein: CASSLGENTEAFF.